The present T cell receptor (beta chain) was sequenced within a study of PD-L1 blockade in urothelial cancer. Some clones are missing from TCRdb's copy, which holds only in-frame ones; the method was immunoSEQ multiplex PCR. The sample lists 30,000 or so clones; 75% to 85% were seen once. Diagnoses among patients were locally advanced or metastatic urothelial carcinoma. Regarding this clone: Its antigen is undetermined.

Study results and caveats: When measured at 3 weeks, tumor-associated blood clones expanded more in durable-benefit patients.

Unmatched junction bases numbered 3, after V lost 5 bases and J lost 4 bases. The germline CDR1 and CDR2 sequences are SGHNT and YENEEA. The length of the CDR3 is 13 residues. This TCR came from a man aged 55 to 70 with urothelial cancer. Sequenced here: PBMCs, sampled around atezolizumab (anti-PD-L1) treatment. The chain is built from TRBV11-3 and TRBJ2-7; 9 nucleotides match TRBD1. CDR3 sequence: CASSHGQGYEQYF. The CDR3, as DNA: TGTGCCAGCAGCCATGGACAGGGGTACGAGCAGTACTTC.